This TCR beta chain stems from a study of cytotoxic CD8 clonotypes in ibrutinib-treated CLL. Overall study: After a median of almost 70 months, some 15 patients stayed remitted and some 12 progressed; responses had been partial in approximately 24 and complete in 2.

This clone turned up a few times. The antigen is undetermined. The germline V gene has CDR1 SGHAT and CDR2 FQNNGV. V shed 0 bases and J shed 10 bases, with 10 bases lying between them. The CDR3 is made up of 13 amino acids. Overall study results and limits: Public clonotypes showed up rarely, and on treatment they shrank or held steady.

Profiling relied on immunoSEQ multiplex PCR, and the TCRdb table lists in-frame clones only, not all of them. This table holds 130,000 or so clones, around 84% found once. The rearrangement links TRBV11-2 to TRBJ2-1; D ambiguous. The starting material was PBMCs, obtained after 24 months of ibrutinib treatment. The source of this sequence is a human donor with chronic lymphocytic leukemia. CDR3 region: CASSLEPLREQFF. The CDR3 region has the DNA TGTGCCAGCAGCTTAGAGCCGCTTCGGGAGCAGTTCTTC.